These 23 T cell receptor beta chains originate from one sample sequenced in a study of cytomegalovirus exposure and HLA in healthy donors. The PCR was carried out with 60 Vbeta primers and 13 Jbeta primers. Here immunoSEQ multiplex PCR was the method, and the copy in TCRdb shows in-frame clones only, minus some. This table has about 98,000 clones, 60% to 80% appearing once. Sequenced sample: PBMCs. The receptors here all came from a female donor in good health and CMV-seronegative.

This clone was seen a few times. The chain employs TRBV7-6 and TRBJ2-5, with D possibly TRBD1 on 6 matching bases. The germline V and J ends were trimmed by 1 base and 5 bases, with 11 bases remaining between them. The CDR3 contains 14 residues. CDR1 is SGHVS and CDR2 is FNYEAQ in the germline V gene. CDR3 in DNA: TGTGCCAGCAGCTTAGATCAGGGGCAGGAGACCCAGTACTTC. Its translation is CASSLDQGQETQYF.

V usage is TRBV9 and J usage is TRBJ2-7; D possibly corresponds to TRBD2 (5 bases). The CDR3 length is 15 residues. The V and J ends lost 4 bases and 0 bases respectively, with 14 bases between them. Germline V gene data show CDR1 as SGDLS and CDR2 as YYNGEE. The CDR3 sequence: CASSPQPGSSYEQYF. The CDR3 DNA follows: TGTGCCAGCAGCCCTCAACCGGGATCCTCCTACGAGCAGTACTTC. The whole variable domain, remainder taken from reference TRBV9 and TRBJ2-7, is DSGVTQTPKHLITATGQRVTLRCSPRSGDLSVYWYQQSLDQGLQFLIQYYNGEERAKGNILERFSAQQFPDLHSELNLSSLELGDSALYFCASSPQPGSSYEQYFGPGTRLTVT.

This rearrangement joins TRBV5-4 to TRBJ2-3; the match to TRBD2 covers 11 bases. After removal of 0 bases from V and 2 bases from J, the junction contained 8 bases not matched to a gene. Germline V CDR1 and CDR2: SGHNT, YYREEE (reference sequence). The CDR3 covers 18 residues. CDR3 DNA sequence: TGTGCCAGCAGCTTGGCGCGGCTAGCGGGGGGAGACACAGATACGCAGTATTTT. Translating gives CASSLARLAGGDTDTQYF.

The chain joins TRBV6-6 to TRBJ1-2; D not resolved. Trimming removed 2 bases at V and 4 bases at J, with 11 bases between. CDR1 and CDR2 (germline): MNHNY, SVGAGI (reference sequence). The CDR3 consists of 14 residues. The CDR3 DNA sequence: TGTGCCAGCAGTTACGGCCAGGCTTCCTATGGCTACACCTTC. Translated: CASSYGQASYGYTF.

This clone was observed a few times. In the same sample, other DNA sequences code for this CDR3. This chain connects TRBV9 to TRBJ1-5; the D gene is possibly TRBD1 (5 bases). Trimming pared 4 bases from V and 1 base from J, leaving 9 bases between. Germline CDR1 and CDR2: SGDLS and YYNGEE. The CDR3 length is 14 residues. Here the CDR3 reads CASSPRGSNQPQHF. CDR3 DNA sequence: TGTGCCAGCAGCCCTAGGGGAAGCAATCAGCCCCAGCATTTT.

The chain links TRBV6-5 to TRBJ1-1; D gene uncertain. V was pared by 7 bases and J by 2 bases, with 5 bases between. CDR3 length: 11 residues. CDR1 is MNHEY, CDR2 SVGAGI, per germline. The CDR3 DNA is TGTGCCAGCATCCAAAACACTGAAGCTTTCTTT. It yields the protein CASIQNTEAFF.

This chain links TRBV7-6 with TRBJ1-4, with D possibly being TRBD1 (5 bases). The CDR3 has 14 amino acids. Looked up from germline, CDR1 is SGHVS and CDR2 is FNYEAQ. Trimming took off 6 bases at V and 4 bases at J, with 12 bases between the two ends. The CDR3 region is CASSWGGSNEKLFF. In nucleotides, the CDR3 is TGTGCCAGCAGTTGGGGGGGGAGTAATGAAAAACTGTTTTTT.

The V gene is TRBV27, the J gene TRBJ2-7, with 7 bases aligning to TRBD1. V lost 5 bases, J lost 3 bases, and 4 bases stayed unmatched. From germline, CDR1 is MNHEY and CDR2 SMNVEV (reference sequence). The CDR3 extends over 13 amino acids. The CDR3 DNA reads TGTGCCAGCAGTCGGACAGGCAGCTACGAGCAGTACTTC. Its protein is CASSRTGSYEQYF.

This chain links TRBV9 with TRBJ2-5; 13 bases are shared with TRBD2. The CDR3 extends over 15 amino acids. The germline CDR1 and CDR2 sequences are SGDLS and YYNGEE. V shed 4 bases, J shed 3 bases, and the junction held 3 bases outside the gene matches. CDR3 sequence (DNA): TGTGCCAGCAGCCCGGGACTAGCGGGGAAAGAGACCCAGTACTTC. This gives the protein CASSPGLAGKETQYF.

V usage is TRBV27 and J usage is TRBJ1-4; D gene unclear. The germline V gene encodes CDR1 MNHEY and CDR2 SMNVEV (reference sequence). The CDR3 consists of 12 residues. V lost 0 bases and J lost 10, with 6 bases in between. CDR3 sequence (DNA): TGTGCCAGCAGTTTATCGTCCGGAAAACTGTTTTTT. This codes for CASSLSSGKLFF.

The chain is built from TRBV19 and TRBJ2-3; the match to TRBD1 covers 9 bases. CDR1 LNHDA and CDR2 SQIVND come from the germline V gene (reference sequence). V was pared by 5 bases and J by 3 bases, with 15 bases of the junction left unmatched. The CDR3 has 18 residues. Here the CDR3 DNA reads TGTGCCAGTAGTTCTACACCTCGGACAGGGGACGGTACAGATACGCAGTATTTT. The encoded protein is CASSSTPRTGDGTDTQYF.

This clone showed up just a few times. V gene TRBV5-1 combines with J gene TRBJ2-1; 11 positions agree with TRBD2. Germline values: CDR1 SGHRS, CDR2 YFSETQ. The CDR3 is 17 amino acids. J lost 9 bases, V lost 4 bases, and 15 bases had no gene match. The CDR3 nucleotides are TGCGCCAGCAGCCGTACCTCTCTAGCGGGGGGCCCGAGTGAGCAGTTCTTC. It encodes CASSRTSLAGGPSEQFF.

The CDR3 DNA reads as TGTGCCAGCCTATTGGCTCCGGGGGACGAGCAGTACTTC. It encodes CASLLAPGDEQYF. The rearrangement links TRBV6-1 to TRBJ2-7, with D tentatively TRBD2 (6 bases). Germline CDR1 is MNHNS and CDR2 is SASEGT. V was shortened by 8 bases and J by 5 bases, with 16 bases between the two germline ends. There are 13 residues in the CDR3.

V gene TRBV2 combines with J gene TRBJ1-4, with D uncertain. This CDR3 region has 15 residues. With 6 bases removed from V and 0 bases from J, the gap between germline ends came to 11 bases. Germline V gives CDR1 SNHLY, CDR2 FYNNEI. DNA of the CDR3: TGTGCCAGCAGCTCAGGCGAAACAACTAATGAAAAACTGTTTTTT. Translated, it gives CASSSGETTNEKLFF.

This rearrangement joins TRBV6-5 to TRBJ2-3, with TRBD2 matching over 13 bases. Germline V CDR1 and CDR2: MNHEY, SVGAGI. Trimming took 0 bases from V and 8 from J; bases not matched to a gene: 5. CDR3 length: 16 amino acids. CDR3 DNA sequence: TGTGCCAGCAGTTACTCCCAAGGACTAGCGGGAGTTACGCAGTATTTT. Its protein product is CASSYSQGLAGVTQYF.

CDR3 loop: CASSFRDTGELFF. CDR3 nucleotide sequence: TGCGCCAGCAGCTTCAGGGACACCGGGGAGCTGTTTTTT. The rearrangement uses TRBV5-1 and TRBJ2-2, with D perhaps TRBD1 (5 bases). In germline, CDR1 is SGHRS, CDR2 YFSETQ. V lost 2 bases, J lost 3 bases, and 5 bases lay in between. The CDR3 is 13 amino acids.

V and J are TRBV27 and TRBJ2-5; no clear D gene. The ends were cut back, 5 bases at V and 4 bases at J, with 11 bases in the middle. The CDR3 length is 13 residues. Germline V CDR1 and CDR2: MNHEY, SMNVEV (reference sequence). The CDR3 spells CASSPLERETQYF. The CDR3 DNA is TGTGCCAGCAGTCCCCTCGAGCGAGAGACCCAGTACTTC.

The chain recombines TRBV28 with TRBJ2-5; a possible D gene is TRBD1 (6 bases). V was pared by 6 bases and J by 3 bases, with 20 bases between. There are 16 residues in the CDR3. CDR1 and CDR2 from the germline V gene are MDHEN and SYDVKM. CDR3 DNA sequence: TGTGCCAGCAGGTACCTACCGGGACAAGGAAAAGAGACCCAGTACTTC. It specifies CASRYLPGQGKETQYF.

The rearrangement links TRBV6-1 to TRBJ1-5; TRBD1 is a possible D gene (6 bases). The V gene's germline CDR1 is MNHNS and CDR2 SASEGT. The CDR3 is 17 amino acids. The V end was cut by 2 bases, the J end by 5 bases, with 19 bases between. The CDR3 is CASSEIAGAPAYQPQHF. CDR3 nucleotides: TGTGCCAGCAGTGAAATTGCAGGGGCGCCCGCCTATCAGCCCCAGCATTTT.

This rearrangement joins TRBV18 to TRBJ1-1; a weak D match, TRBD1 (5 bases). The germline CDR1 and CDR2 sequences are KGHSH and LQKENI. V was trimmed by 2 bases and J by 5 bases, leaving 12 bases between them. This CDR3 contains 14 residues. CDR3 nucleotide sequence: TGTGCCAGCTCACCATGGGGGGATGATACTGAAGCTTTCTTT. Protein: CASSPWGDDTEAFF.

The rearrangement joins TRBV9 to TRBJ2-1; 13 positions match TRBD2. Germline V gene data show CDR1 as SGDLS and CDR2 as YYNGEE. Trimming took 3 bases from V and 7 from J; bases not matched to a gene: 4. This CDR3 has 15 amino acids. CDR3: CASSAWTSGGNEQFF. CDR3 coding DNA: TGTGCCAGCAGCGCTTGGACTAGCGGGGGAAATGAGCAGTTCTTC.

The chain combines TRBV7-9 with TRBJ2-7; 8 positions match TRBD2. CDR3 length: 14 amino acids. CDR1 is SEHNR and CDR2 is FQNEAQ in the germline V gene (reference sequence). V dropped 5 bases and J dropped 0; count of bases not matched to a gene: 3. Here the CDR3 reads CASSPLAASYEQYF. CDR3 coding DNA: TGTGCCAGCAGCCCACTAGCGGCCTCCTACGAGCAGTACTTC.

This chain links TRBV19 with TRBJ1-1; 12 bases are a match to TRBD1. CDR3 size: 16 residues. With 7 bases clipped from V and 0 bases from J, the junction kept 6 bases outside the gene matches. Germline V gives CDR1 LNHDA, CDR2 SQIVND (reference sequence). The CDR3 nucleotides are TGTGCCAGTAAGGGGACAGGGGGCAATGTGAACACTGAAGCTTTCTTT. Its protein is CASKGTGGNVNTEAFF.